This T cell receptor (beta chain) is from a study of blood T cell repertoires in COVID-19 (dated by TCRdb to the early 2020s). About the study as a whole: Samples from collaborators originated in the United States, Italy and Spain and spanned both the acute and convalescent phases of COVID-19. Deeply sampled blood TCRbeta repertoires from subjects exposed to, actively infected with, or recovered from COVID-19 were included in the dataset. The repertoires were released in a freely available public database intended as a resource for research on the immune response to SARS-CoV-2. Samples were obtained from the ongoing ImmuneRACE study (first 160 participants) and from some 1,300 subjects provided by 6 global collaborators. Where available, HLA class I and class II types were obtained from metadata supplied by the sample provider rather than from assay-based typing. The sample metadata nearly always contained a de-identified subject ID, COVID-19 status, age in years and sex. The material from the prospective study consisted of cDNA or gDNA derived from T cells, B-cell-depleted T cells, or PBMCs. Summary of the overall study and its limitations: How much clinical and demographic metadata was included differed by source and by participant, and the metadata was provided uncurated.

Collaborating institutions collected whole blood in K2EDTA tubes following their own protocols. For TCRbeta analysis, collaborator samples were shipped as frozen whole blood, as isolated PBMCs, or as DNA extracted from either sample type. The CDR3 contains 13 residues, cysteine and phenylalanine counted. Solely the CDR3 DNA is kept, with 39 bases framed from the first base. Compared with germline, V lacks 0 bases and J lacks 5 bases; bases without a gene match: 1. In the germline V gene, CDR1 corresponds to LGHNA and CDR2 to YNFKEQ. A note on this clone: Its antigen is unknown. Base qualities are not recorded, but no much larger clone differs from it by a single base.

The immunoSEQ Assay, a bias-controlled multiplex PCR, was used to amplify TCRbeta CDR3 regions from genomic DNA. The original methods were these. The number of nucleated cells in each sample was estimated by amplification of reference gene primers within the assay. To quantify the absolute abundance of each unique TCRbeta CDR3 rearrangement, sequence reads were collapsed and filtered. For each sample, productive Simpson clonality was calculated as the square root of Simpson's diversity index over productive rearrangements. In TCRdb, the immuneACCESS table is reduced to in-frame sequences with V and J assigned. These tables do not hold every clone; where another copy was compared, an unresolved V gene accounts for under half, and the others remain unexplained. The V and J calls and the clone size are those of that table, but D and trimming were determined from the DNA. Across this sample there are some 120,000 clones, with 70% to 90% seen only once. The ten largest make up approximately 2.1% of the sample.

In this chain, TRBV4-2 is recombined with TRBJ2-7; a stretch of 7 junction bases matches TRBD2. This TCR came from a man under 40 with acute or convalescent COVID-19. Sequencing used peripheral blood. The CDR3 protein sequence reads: CASSQERGNEQYF. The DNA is TGTGCCAGCAGCCAAGAGCGGGGGAACGAGCAGTACTTC.